The 8 T cell receptor beta chains in this list originate from one sample, sequenced in a study of cytomegalovirus exposure and HLA in healthy donors. The PCR ran on 60 Vbeta and 13 Jbeta primers. TCRdb's table, derived via immunoSEQ multiplex PCR, lists solely in-frame clones and lacks some. The sample contains about 150,000 clones, around 79% of which appear only once. The specimen sequenced was PBMCs. Source of these receptors: a man under 40 in good health and CMV-seropositive.

This clone has just one count. This chain joins TRBV7-2 and TRBJ2-7; no clear D. Trimming removed 5 bases from V and 0 bases from J, with 17 bases in between. The CDR3 length is 16 residues. CDR1 and CDR2 from the germline V gene are SGHTA and FQGNSA. The CDR3 nucleotides read TGTGCCAGCAGCACGAGTCCCTTCCCCAACTCCTACGAGCAGTACTTC. It codes for CASSTSPFPNSYEQYF.

This clone has only one observation. V is TRBV7-9 and J is TRBJ2-7, with 7 bases identical to TRBD1. Trimming cost V 1 base and J 0 bases; bases outside gene matches: 6. The CDR3 runs 16 residues. Looked up from germline, CDR1 is SEHNR and CDR2 is FQNEAQ (reference sequence). The CDR3 is CASSLDRGWSSYEQYF. Written as DNA, the CDR3 is TGTGCCAGCAGCTTAGACAGGGGATGGAGCTCCTACGAGCAGTACTTC.

The chain has TRBV5-1 and TRBJ2-1; the D gene is possibly TRBD2 (5 bases). V lost 5 bases to trimming and J lost 5 bases, with 17 bases between them. There are 15 residues in the CDR3. CDR1 SGHRS and CDR2 YFSETQ come from the germline V gene. In DNA form, the CDR3 reads TGCGCCAGCAGTTCCGGACTTTACTCTCACAATGAGCAGTTCTTC. The encoded protein is CASSSGLYSHNEQFF. Together with reference TRBV5-1 and TRBJ2-1, the CDR3 gives the full variable domain: KAGVTQTPRYLIKTRGQQVTLSCSPISGHRSVSWYQQTPGQGLQFLFEYFSETQRNKGNFPGRFSGRQFSNSRSEMNVSTLELGDSALYLCASSSGLYSHNEQFFGPGTRLTVL.

This clone appeared a single time. The rearrangement joins TRBV11-2 to TRBJ2-2; the match to TRBD2 covers 12 bases. CDR3 length equals 16 residues. Germline V CDR1 and CDR2: SGHAT, FQNNGV. The junction had 5 bases not matched to a gene; V was cut back by 5 bases and J by 4 bases. CDR3 protein: CASSLSLAGGTGELFF. The CDR3, as DNA: TGTGCCAGCAGCCTCTCACTAGCGGGGGGCACCGGGGAGCTGTTTTTT.

V is TRBV6-5 and J is TRBJ2-4; the match to TRBD1 covers 8 bases. V gave up 3 bases and J gave up 7 bases; unmatched junction bases: 11. The CDR3 runs to 16 residues. The V gene's germline CDR1 is MNHEY and CDR2 SVGAGI. The CDR3 DNA follows: TGTGCCAGCAGTTATTCCGGACAGGGAAGGGGCAACATTCAGTACTTC. It yields the protein CASSYSGQGRGNIQYF.

This clone was found a few times. The chain employs TRBV4-3 and TRBJ2-6; the D is unclear. The CDR3 has 18 residues. Germline assignment: CDR1 LGHNA and CDR2 YSLEER. Trimming removed 0 bases from V and 0 bases from J, with 12 bases in between. In DNA, the CDR3 is TGCGCCAGCAGCCAAGATCCGCCTGACACCTCTGGGGCCAACGTCCTGACTTTC. It encodes CASSQDPPDTSGANVLTF.

This chain uses TRBV11-2 with TRBJ1-5; TRBD1 aligns across 9 bases. This CDR3 has 13 residues. Trimming removed 6 bases from V and 7 bases from J; junction bases left unmatched: 4. Germline lookup yields CDR1 SGHAT and CDR2 FQNNGV. CDR3 sequence reads: CASSTGGRQPQHF. The CDR3 DNA reads as TGTGCCAGCAGTACAGGGGGCAGGCAGCCCCAGCATTTT.

This clone came up a few times. CDR3: CASSLVQGAGELFF. The CDR3 region has the DNA TGTGCCAGCAGCTTGGTACAGGGGGCCGGGGAGCTGTTTTTT. This chain uses TRBV11-1 with TRBJ2-2; TRBD1 matches at 8 bases. V trimming: 3 bases; J trimming: 6 bases; junction bases outside the gene matches: 3. Germline CDR1 and CDR2: SGHAT and FQDESV (reference sequence). The length of the CDR3 is 14 residues.